A single sample is the source of the 7 T cell receptor beta chains below, sequenced in a study of radiation and T cells in renal cell carcinoma. Stated time point: blood 2 weeks post-SBRT. Sample treatment: 15 Gy SBRT to primary tumor, nephrectomy 4 weeks later. Assay used: immunoSEQ multiplex PCR; TCRdb lists only in-frame clones, some missing. The repertoire holds 65,000 to 80,000 clones, 65% to 90% seen once, with about 23% in the top ten. This sample comprised blood, obtained from a patient whose treatment included radiotherapy and nephrectomy. These TCRs come from a woman aged 50 to 65 with renal cell carcinoma.

This rearrangement joins TRBV2 to TRBJ2-4; 7 bases line up with TRBD1. Germline V gene lookup returns CDR1 SNHLY and CDR2 FYNNEI. This CDR3 is built from 16 residues. Trimming at V came to 3 bases and at J to 2 bases, leaving 7 bases not matched to a gene. The CDR3 loop reads CASSEQAGGTKNIQYF. CDR3 in DNA: TGTGCCAGCAGTGAGCAGGCAGGGGGAACCAAAAACATTCAGTACTTC.

The chain is built from TRBV4-1 and TRBJ1-2, with 7 bases aligning to TRBD1. The CDR3 covers 16 residues. The germline CDR1 and CDR2 sequences are MGHRA and YSYEKL. V trimming: 4 bases; J trimming: 0 bases; junction bases outside the gene matches: 8. This chain's CDR3 is CASSRDSSPSNYGYTF. The CDR3 nucleotides read TGCGCCAGCAGCCGGGACAGTTCACCCTCTAACTATGGCTACACCTTC.

The J gene is TRBJ2-7, the V gene TRBV28; D is uncertain. V was shortened by 2 bases and J by 7 bases, with 9 bases between the two germline ends. The CDR3 spans 12 residues. CDR1 and CDR2 from the germline V gene are MDHEN and SYDVKM. The CDR3 DNA follows: TGTGCCAGCAGTTTACCCTCTAGAGAGCAGTACTTC. Translated, it gives CASSLPSREQYF.

This rearrangement joins TRBV6-4 to TRBJ2-3, with TRBD2 identical over 7 bases. From germline, CDR1 is MRHNA and CDR2 SNTAGT. CDR3 size: 14 residues. After removal of 2 bases from V and 1 base from J, the junction contained 0 bases not matched to a gene. CDR3 coding DNA: TGTGCCAGCAGTGACGCGGGGGGCACAGATACGCAGTATTTT. It codes for CASSDAGGTDTQYF.

V gene TRBV5-6 combines with J gene TRBJ2-7, with a weak D call TRBD1 (5 bases). The V end was cut by 4 bases, the J end by 6 bases, with 14 bases between. Germline V gene lookup returns CDR1 SGHDT and CDR2 YYEEEE. This CDR3 has 13 residues. This CDR3 is CASSALWGREQYF. For the CDR3, the DNA is TGTGCCAGCAGCGCCCTATGGGGCCGCGAGCAGTACTTC.

The chain carries TRBV28 and TRBJ2-3; a weak D match, TRBD2 (7 bases). Germline V gene lookup returns CDR1 MDHEN and CDR2 SYDVKM. The CDR3 totals 17 residues. The V end was cut by 5 bases, the J end by 3 bases, with 21 bases between. The CDR3 sequence is CASSPGHAGARTDTQYF. CDR3 in DNA: TGTGCCAGCAGTCCTGGGCATGCGGGGGCTAGGACAGATACGCAGTATTTT.

The chain combines TRBV28 with TRBJ1-5; D not certain. CDR3 length equals 16 residues. Per the germline V gene, CDR1 is MDHEN and CDR2 is SYDVKM. Trimming took off 4 bases at V and 4 bases at J, with 17 bases between the two ends. DNA of the CDR3: TGTGCCAGCAGTTCCGAGGCCGGGGTCCGGAATCAGCCCCAGCATTTT. It encodes CASSSEAGVRNQPQHF.